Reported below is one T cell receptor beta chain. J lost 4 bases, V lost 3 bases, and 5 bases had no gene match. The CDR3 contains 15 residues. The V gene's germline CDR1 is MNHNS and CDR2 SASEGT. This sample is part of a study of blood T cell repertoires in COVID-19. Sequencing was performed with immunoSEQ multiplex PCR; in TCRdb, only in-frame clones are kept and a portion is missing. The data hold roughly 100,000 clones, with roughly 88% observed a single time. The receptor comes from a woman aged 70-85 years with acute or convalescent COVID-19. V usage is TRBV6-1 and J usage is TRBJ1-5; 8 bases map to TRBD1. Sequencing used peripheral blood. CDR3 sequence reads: CASSDGQGWNQPQHF. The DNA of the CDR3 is TGTGCCAGCAGTGACGGACAGGGATGGAATCAGCCCCAGCATTTT.